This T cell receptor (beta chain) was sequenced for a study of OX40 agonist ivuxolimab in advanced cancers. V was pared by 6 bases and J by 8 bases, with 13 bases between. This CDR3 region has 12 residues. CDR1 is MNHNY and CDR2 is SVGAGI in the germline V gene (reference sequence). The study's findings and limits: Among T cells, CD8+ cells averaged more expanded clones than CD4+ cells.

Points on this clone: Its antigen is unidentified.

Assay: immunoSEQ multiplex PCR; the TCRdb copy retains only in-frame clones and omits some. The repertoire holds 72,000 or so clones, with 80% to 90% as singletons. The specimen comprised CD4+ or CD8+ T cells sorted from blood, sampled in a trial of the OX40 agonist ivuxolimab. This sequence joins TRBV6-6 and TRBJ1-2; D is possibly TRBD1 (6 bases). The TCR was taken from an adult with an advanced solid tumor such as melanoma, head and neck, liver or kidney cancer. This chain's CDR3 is CASRFIGGGYTF. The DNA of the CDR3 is TGTGCCAGCAGATTTATTGGGGGCGGCTACACCTTC.